The present T cell receptor (beta chain) was sequenced within a study of cytomegalovirus exposure and HLA in healthy donors. Study-level background: Among the 350 to 500 donors who were genotyped, about 86% fell in the genetic ancestry cluster that is associated with self-reported Caucasian donors. General study results and limits: In a later analysis, TCR association rates varied by HLA locus: DRB1 most, HLA-C fewest. A reported reduction in N-insertions relative to the approximately 600-donor mean was seen in an Asian-associated ancestry cluster in a later analysis.

Healthy individuals who donated bone marrow served as the donors. A remark on this clone: Its antigen is still unknown.

This CDR3 is built from 12 residues. The V end was cut by 3 bases, the J end by 9 bases, with 9 bases between. Germline values: CDR1 SGHDN, CDR2 FVKESK. The PCR was carried out with 60 Vbeta primers and 13 Jbeta primers. TCRdb's copy holds only in-frame clones and misses some; the assay was immunoSEQ multiplex PCR. The sample lists roughly 180,000 clones; about 77% were seen once. Sequenced input: PBMCs. V usage is TRBV14 and J usage is TRBJ2-1; D unclear. This receptor was taken from a woman under 40 in good health and CMV-seropositive. Written as DNA, the CDR3 is TGTGCCAGCAGCCATAGATTGAGTGAGCAGTTCTTC. Its protein is CASSHRLSEQFF.